This TCR beta chain was captured by sequencing in a study of OX40 agonist ivuxolimab in advanced cancers. Assay: immunoSEQ multiplex PCR; the TCRdb copy retains only in-frame clones and omits some. The table includes 80,000 or so clones, about 92% detected once. Sequences were derived from CD4+ or CD8+ T cells sorted from blood, sampled in a trial of the OX40 agonist ivuxolimab. The TCR sequence derives from an adult with an advanced solid tumor such as melanoma, head and neck, liver or kidney cancer.

The CDR3 coding sequence is TGTGCCAGCAGTGATAGCGGTTTGCTGTACTTC. Translation gives CASSDSGLLYF. The V and J genes are TRBV25-1 and TRBJ2-7; the D gene is possibly TRBD2 (6 bases). The CDR3 has 11 amino acids. CDR1 and CDR2 (germline): MGHDK, SYGVNS. The germline V and J ends were trimmed by 3 bases and 12 bases, with 12 bases remaining between them.